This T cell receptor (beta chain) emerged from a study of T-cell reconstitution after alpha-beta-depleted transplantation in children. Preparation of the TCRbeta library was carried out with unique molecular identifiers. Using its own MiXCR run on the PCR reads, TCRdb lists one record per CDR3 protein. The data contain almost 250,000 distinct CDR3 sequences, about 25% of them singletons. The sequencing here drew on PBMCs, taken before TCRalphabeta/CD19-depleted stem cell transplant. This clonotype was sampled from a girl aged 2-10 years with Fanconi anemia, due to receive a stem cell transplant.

CDR3 sequence reads: CASSKAENYGYTF. In DNA, the CDR3 is TGTGCCAGCAGTAAGGCAGAAAACTATGGCTACACCTTC. The chain is built from TRBV6-1 and TRBJ1-2, with unresolved D. Germline values: CDR1 MNHNS, CDR2 SASEGT. The CDR3 covers 13 residues. Trimming took 5 bases from V and 2 from J, leaving 9 bases between them.